Listed below are T cell receptor beta chains from one sample, sequenced in a study of blood T cell repertoires in COVID-19. The method was immunoSEQ multiplex PCR; TCRdb's version includes in-frame clones alone and lacks a portion of them. The repertoire consists of around 250,000 clones, with roughly 79% occurring once and the leading ten covering approximately 16%. Sequencing was done on a sample of PBMCs or T cells enriched from blood (not recorded which). Receptors were obtained from a man aged 35-49 years who had recovered from COVID-19. The CDR3 runs from the conserved cysteine through the conserved F or W. D genes are given only for firm matches. The size entry is marked missing in some rows and otherwise reads once, few, many or a size class.

CDR3 protein	CDR3 DNA	clone size	V gene	CDR3 length	D gene	J gene
CASSVVTGRELFF	TGTGCCAGCAGTGTGGTGACAGGACGGGAACTGTTTTTT	NA	TRBV28	13	NA	TRBJ1-4
CASSLAGDTQYF	TGCGCCAGCAGCTTGGCCGGGGATACGCAGTATTTT	NA	TRBV5-1	12	NA	TRBJ2-3
CATSGKGQGANEQFF	TGTGCCACCAGTGGCAAGGGACAGGGGGCGAATGAGCAGTTCTTC	NA	TRBV24-1	15	TRBD1	TRBJ2-1
CSVGRRDTALF	TGCAGCGTTGGCCGACGGGACACCGCCCTCTTC	NA	TRBV29-1	11	NA	TRBJ1-2
CASTGGVSSDTQYF	TGTGCCAGCACCGGGGGGGTTAGCTCAGATACGCAGTATTTT	NA	TRBV14	14	TRBD2	TRBJ2-3
CASSPHRGGHNEQFF	TGTGCCAGCAGCCCTCATAGAGGAGGCCACAATGAGCAGTTCTTC	NA	TRBV11-3	15	NA	TRBJ2-1
CASSLVGSAGDKAFF	TGTGCCAGCAGCTTAGTCGGGTCGGCAGGGGATAAAGCTTTCTTT	NA	TRBV7-9	15	NA	TRBJ1-1
CASSWDSRVRTGELFF	TGTGCCAGCAGCTGGGACAGCCGCGTCCGTACCGGGGAGCTGTTTTTT	NA	TRBV7-2	16	TRBD1	TRBJ2-2
CASSYLLPGDIQYF	TGTGCCAGCAGTTACCTCCTGCCGGGTGACATTCAGTACTTC	NA	TRBV6-2/TRBV6-3	14	NA	TRBJ2-4
CASSSLAGGPSTDTQYF	TGTGCCAGCAGCTCTTTAGCGGGGGGCCCTAGCACAGATACGCAGTATTTT	NA	TRBV7-2	17	TRBD2	TRBJ2-3
CASSGGTYGYTF	TGTGCCAGCAGTGGAGGGACCTATGGCTACACCTTC	NA	TRBV3-1/TRBV3-2	12	NA	TRBJ1-2
CASSLWTSGNTDTQYF	TGTGCCAGCAGCCTCTGGACTAGCGGGAACACAGATACGCAGTATTTT	NA	TRBV7-9	16	TRBD2	TRBJ2-3
CASSFGTGWQETQYF	TGCGCCAGCAGCTTCGGGACAGGGTGGCAAGAGACCCAGTACTTC	NA	TRBV5-1	15	TRBD1	TRBJ2-5
CATTSAGAEAFF	TGTGCCACCACCTCGGCGGGTGCTGAAGCTTTCTTT	once	TRBV15	12	NA	TRBJ1-1
CASSAGGNQPQHF	TGTGCCAGCAGCGCCGGGGGGAATCAGCCCCAGCATTTT	NA	TRBV11-1	13	NA	TRBJ1-5
CASSSPQGAHPYKEQFF	TGTGCCAGCAGCTCCCCCCAGGGGGCCCACCCGTACAAGGAGCAGTTCTTC	NA	TRBV28	17	TRBD1	TRBJ2-1
CASSPPARGGTEAFF	TGTGCCAGCAGCCCACCGGCGAGGGGGGGCACTGAAGCTTTCTTT	NA	TRBV5-4	15	NA	TRBJ1-1
CASSQLAGSSYEQYF	TGTGCCAGCAGCCAACTAGCGGGGTCCTCCTACGAGCAGTACTTC	few	TRBV3-1/TRBV3-2	15	TRBD2	TRBJ2-7
CASGPGSGNTIYF	TGTGCCAGCGGGCCAGGCTCTGGAAACACCATATATTTT	NA	TRBV7-2	13	NA	TRBJ1-3
CASSFRGLGNSNQPQHF	TGTGCCAGCAGTTTTAGGGGATTGGGAAATAGCAATCAGCCCCAGCATTTT	NA	TRBV28	17	NA	TRBJ1-5
CASSLRENYGYTF	TGTGCCAGCAGCTTACGGGAAAACTATGGCTACACCTTC	NA	TRBV7-3	13	NA	TRBJ1-2
CASSGPTTETEAFF	TGTGCCAGCAGCGGCCCTACCACAGAGACTGAAGCTTTCTTT	few	TRBV2	14	NA	TRBJ1-1
CASSLAGTPYEQYF	TGTGCCAGCAGCTTAGCCGGGACTCCCTACGAGCAGTACTTC	NA	TRBV11-3	14	NA	TRBJ2-7
CASSLMEGSYNEQFF	TGTGCCAGCAGCTTAATGGAGGGGTCCTACAATGAGCAGTTCTTC	NA	TRBV7-3	15	NA	TRBJ2-1
CASSQGGGGLQDTQYF	TGCGCCAGCAGCCAAGGTGGGGGGGGGCTGCAAGATACGCAGTATTTT	NA	TRBV4-1	16	NA	TRBJ2-3
CASSSLTGIYEQYF	TGTGCCAGCAGCTCCCTGACAGGGATCTACGAGCAGTACTTC	NA	TRBV11-1	14	TRBD1	TRBJ2-7
CSVARYNEQFF	TGCAGCGTTGCCCGGTACAATGAGCAGTTCTTC	NA	TRBV29-1	11	NA	TRBJ2-1
CASSPRGLDGETQYF	TGTGCCAGCAGCCCAAGGGGACTAGACGGCGAGACCCAGTACTTC	NA	TRBV7-2	15	TRBD2	TRBJ2-5
CASSFLGQVSSYEQYF	TGTGCCAGCAGTTTCCTAGGACAGGTCAGCTCCTACGAGCAGTACTTC	NA	TRBV27	16	TRBD1	TRBJ2-7
CASSLAIAKNIQYF	TGTGCCAGCAGCTTAGCTATAGCCAAAAACATTCAGTACTTC	NA	TRBV7-2	14	NA	TRBJ2-4
CASSLANRGETQYF	TGTGCCAGCAGTTTAGCAAATAGAGGGGAGACCCAGTACTTC	NA	TRBV28	14	NA	TRBJ2-5
CASSLGGTGSFEQYF	TGTGCCAGCAGTTTAGGCGGGACAGGGTCTTTCGAGCAGTACTTC	NA	TRBV28	15	TRBD1	TRBJ2-7
CATQRGAHEKLFF	TGTGCCACACAGCGGGGAGCGCATGAAAAACTGTTTTTT	NA	TRBV28	13	NA	TRBJ1-4
CASSQDSDDSEAFF	TGTGCCAGCAGCCAAGATTCGGATGACAGTGAAGCTTTCTTT	NA	TRBV3-1/TRBV3-2	14	NA	TRBJ1-1
CASRLGGSSTDTQYF	TGTGCCAGCAGACTTGGCGGTTCTAGCACAGATACGCAGTATTTT	NA	TRBV11-1	15	NA	TRBJ2-3
CASSRQAPDSNQPQHF	TGTGCCAGCAGTCGACAGGCCCCCGATAGCAATCAGCCCCAGCATTTT	NA	TRBV6-6	16	NA	TRBJ1-5
CASSEGASGPGELFF	TGTGCCAGCAGCGAGGGGGCTAGCGGGCCCGGGGAGCTGTTTTTT	NA	TRBV9	15	NA	TRBJ2-2
CASSAAGGTNEKLFF	TGTGCCAGCAGCGCCGCAGGGGGAACTAATGAAAAACTGTTTTTT	NA	TRBV9	15	TRBD1	TRBJ1-4
CASSFGGELNEQFF	TGCGCCAGCAGCTTTGGCGGGGAACTGAATGAGCAGTTCTTC	NA	TRBV5-1	14	NA	TRBJ2-1
CASSQERRETQYF	TGTGCCAGCAGCCAAGAAAGGCGGGAGACCCAGTACTTC	NA	TRBV3-1/TRBV3-2	13	NA	TRBJ2-5
CASAAGKEKLFF	TGTGCCAGCGCGGCCGGCAAGGAAAAACTGTTTTTT	NA	TRBV28	12	NA	TRBJ1-4
CASSSLTGGYGYTF	TGCGCCAGCAGCTCACTTACAGGGGGCTATGGCTACACCTTC	NA	TRBV5-1	14	TRBD1	TRBJ1-2
CASSATGESPLHF	TGTGCCAGCAGTGCAACAGGGGAATCACCCCTCCACTTT	NA	TRBV25-1	13	TRBD1	TRBJ1-6
CASRGLGQGNREQYF	TGTGCCAGCAGAGGTTTGGGACAGGGGAATAGGGAGCAGTACTTC	NA	TRBV28	15	TRBD1	TRBJ2-7